Following are 9 T cell receptor beta chains from one sample sequenced in a study of T cell therapy after organ transplantation. Repertoires were generated with immunoSEQ multiplex PCR, while TCRdb's copy carries only in-frame clones and drops some. The table records tens of thousands of clones, 94% of them present only once. These receptors' targets are unknown. Sequenced here: CD8+ T cells from blood, sampled before autologous CMV-specific T cell therapy. These receptors all come from a human patient who had received a solid organ transplant and had CMV disease.

This sequence joins TRBV6-1 and TRBJ2-1; 9 bases match TRBD2. The V segment lost 2 bases and the J segment 1 base; nucleotides outside the gene matches: 0. The germline CDR1 and CDR2 sequences are MNHNS and SASEGT. The CDR3 spans 15 residues. CDR3 in DNA: TGTGCCAGCAGTGAACTAGCGGGGTCCTACAATGAGCAGTTCTTC. It is translated as CASSELAGSYNEQFF.

The chain employs TRBV15 and TRBJ2-1; TRBD2 matches at 9 bases. CDR3 length: 13 amino acids. The junction had 1 base not matched to a gene; V was cut back by 6 bases and J by 4 bases. The V gene's germline CDR1 is LNHNV and CDR2 YYDKDF (reference sequence). The DNA of the CDR3 is TGTGCCACCAGAGCGGGGGGATACAATGAGCAGTTCTTC. Translated, it gives CATRAGGYNEQFF.

The chain employs TRBV14 and TRBJ2-6; 10 bases align to TRBD1. Germline CDR1 SGHDN, CDR2 FVKESK. The CDR3 is made up of 20 amino acids. V dropped 1 base and J dropped 1; count of bases not matched to a gene: 10. The CDR3 protein is CASSQVGTGEPFSGANVLTF. For the CDR3, the DNA is TGTGCCAGCAGCCAAGTAGGGACAGGGGAACCCTTTTCTGGGGCCAACGTCCTGACTTTC.

The chain uses TRBV5-1 and TRBJ2-7, with 8 nucleotides matching TRBD2. Germline V gives CDR1 SGHRS, CDR2 YFSETQ. The CDR3 extends over 14 amino acids. J was trimmed by 5 bases and V by 3 bases; bases with no gene match: 7. The CDR3 region has the DNA TGCGCCAGCAGCTGGGGACTAGGCAGTGACGAGCAGTACTTC. The encoded protein is CASSWGLGSDEQYF. Complete variable domain (other parts from reference TRBV5-1 and TRBJ2-7): KAGVTQTPRYLIKTRGQQVTLSCSPISGHRSVSWYQQTPGQGLQFLFEYFSETQRNKGNFPGRFSGRQFSNSRSEMNVSTLELGDSALYLCASSWGLGSDEQYFGPGTRLTVT.

The gene calls are TRBV11-2 and TRBJ2-1, with D possibly TRBD1 on 5 matching bases. The CDR3 loop spans 16 amino acids. The germline CDR1 and CDR2 sequences are SGHAT and FQNNGV. With 3 bases removed from V and 0 bases from J, the gap between germline ends came to 12 bases. In DNA, the CDR3 is TGTGCCAGCAGCTTTAGCCAGGGCAACTCCTACAATGAGCAGTTCTTC. Translated: CASSFSQGNSYNEQFF.

The genes are TRBV27 and TRBJ2-1; 8 bases agree with TRBD2. J lost 7 bases, V lost 4 bases, and 6 bases had no gene match. CDR3 size: 14 residues. Germline V gives CDR1 MNHEY, CDR2 SMNVEV (reference sequence). CDR3 DNA sequence: TGTGCCAGCAGTTCCGGGGGGGCCGTTAATGAGCAGTTCTTC. Translation: CASSSGGAVNEQFF.

The rearrangement links TRBV19 to TRBJ2-7, with no clear D. With 8 bases removed from V and 0 bases from J, the gap between germline ends came to 17 bases. The CDR3 totals 15 residues. Germline values: CDR1 LNHDA, CDR2 SQIVND (reference sequence). CDR3 DNA: TGTGCCAGTGGCGGTGAAGGATGGAGCTCCTACGAGCAGTACTTC. This codes for CASGGEGWSSYEQYF.

The chain employs TRBV10-3 and TRBJ1-4; unclear D gene. Between the trimmed V and J ends, which lost 0 bases and 0 bases, there was a span of 20 bases. The length of the CDR3 is 20 residues. Germline values: CDR1 ENHRY, CDR2 SYGVKD. CDR3 coding DNA: TGTGCCATCAGTGAGTCATTGCGGCAGGAGAACCTTGCAACTAATGAAAAACTGTTTTTT. The encoded protein is CAISESLRQENLATNEKLFF.

The CDR3 region has the DNA TGTGCCAGCAGCCTAATAAATCAGCCCCAGCATTTT. It yields the protein CASSLINQPQHF. V usage is TRBV7-9 and J usage is TRBJ1-5; the D is unclear. The CDR3 consists of 12 residues. Germline V gene sequence: CDR1 SEHNR, CDR2 FQNEAQ (reference sequence). V was trimmed by 5 bases and J by 4 bases, leaving 6 bases between them. The full variable domain, with the rest looked up from reference TRBV7-9 and TRBJ1-5, is DTGVSQNPRHKITKRGQNVTFRCDPISEHNRLYWYRQTLGQGPEFLTYFQNEAQLEKSRLLSDRFSAERPKGSFSTLEIQRTEQGDSAMYLCASSLINQPQHFGDGTRLSIL.